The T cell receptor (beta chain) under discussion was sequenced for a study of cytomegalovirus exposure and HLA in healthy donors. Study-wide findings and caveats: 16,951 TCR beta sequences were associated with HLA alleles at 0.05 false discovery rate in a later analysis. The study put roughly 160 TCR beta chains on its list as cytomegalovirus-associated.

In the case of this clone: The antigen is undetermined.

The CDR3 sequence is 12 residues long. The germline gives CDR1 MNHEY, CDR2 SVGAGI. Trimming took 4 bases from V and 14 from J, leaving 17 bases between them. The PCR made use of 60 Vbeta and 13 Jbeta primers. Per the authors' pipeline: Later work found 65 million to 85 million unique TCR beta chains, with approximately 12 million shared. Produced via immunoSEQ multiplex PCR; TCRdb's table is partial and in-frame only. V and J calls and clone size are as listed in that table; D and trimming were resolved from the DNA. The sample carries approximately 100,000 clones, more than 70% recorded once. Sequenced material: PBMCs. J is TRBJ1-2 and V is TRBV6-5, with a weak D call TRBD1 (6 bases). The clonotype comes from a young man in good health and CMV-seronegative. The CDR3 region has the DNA TGTGCCAGCAGTTCGTTGGACAGCCAGCAGACCTTC. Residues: CASSSLDSQQTF.